Presented here are 4 T cell receptor beta chains from one specimen sequenced in a study of T cell responses to AZD1222 COVID-19 vaccine. Clones were read by immunoSEQ multiplex PCR, and TCRdb kept only the in-frame ones, dropping some. This table has about 160,000 clones, around 90% appearing once. Source: peripheral blood, taken on day 0 of AZD1222 vaccination. These receptors were obtained from an adult in good health.

This clone was counted between two and nine times. The CDR3 is CAWTRDSFLGNTIYF. The CDR3, as DNA: TGTGCCTGGACCCGGGACAGTTTTCTTGGAAACACCATATATTTT. The chain couples TRBV30 to TRBJ1-3; 7 bases fit TRBD1. Germline loops: CDR1 GTSNPN, CDR2 SVGIG (reference sequence). There are 15 residues in the CDR3. Trimming took 4 bases from V and 3 from J; bases not matched to a gene: 9.

The table lists this clone with a few counts. The J gene is TRBJ1-2, the V gene TRBV7-2; D gene ambiguous. Germline V CDR1 and CDR2: SGHTA, FQGNSA. Trimming shortened V by 3 bases and J by 5 bases, and 13 bases separated the two germline ends. CDR3 length: 14 residues. The CDR3 sequence is CASSFPRLTYGYTF. CDR3 DNA sequence: TGTGCCAGCAGCTTTCCCCGTTTGACATATGGCTACACCTTC.

Remarks on this clone: Other nucleotide sequences from this sample produce the same CDR3. The chain has TRBV11-3 and TRBJ2-7; D perhaps matches TRBD1 (5 bases). In germline, CDR1 is SGHNT, CDR2 YENEEA. V lost 3 bases and J lost 1, with 7 bases in between. This CDR3 region has 13 residues. The CDR3 sequence: CASSLGRSYEQYF. DNA of the CDR3: TGTGCCAGCAGCTTGGGGCGATCCTACGAGCAGTACTTC.

The genes are TRBV19 and TRBJ1-2; a possible D gene is TRBD1 (6 bases). The length of the CDR3 is 15 residues. The ends were cut back, 5 bases at V and 3 bases at J, with 16 bases in the middle. Germline loops: CDR1 LNHDA, CDR2 SQIVND (reference sequence). The CDR3 spells CASSAYSTGDYGYTF. CDR3 nucleotide sequence: TGTGCCAGTAGTGCCTACTCGACAGGCGACTATGGCTACACCTTC.